This is a list of T cell receptor beta chains from one sample in a study of cytotoxic CD8 clonotypes in ibrutinib-treated CLL. Sequencing used immunoSEQ multiplex PCR; TCRdb keeps in-frame clones, though not all of them. The table shows around 160,000 clones, with 81% occurring only once. The source material was PBMCs, sampled after 12 months of ibrutinib treatment. Receptors were obtained from a human donor with chronic lymphocytic leukemia. Each CDR3 is given with its conserved first and last residue.

v_call: TRBV5-1
cdr3_aa: CASSLAGGANNSPLHF

v_call: TRBV28
cdr3_aa: CASSRHGTANYGYTF

v_call: TRBV7-9
cdr3_aa: CASSPTPNTEAFF

v_call: TRBV2
cdr3_aa: CASSPDTSEKLFF

v_call: TRBV11-2
cdr3_aa: CASSLVRTAGRVYTF

v_call: TRBV5-1
cdr3_aa: CASSWDRGVNSPLHF

v_call: TRBV29-1
cdr3_aa: CSAGQAGSPNEQYF

v_call: TRBV9
cdr3_aa: CASSASPLQETQYF

v_call: TRBV6-5
cdr3_aa: CATTGAGSTDTQYF

v_call: TRBV4-1
cdr3_aa: CASSQERGRGSSYEQYF

v_call: TRBV2
cdr3_aa: CASSELLATDTQYF

v_call: TRBV10-1
cdr3_aa: CASKEQGAGGNTIYF

v_call: TRBV19
cdr3_aa: CASSILGSGHEQYF

v_call: TRBV5-4
cdr3_aa: CASSSGPREETQYF

v_call: TRBV6-5
cdr3_aa: CASSSRPRGAGELFF

v_call: TRBV2
cdr3_aa: CASNLLRANEKLFF

v_call: TRBV18
cdr3_aa: CASSSTGAGANVLTF

v_call: TRBV4-3
cdr3_aa: CASSQEGGVLRTF

v_call: TRBV6-5
cdr3_aa: CASSLGLVPDTQYF

v_call: TRBV5-6
cdr3_aa: CASSWNGRAAYEQYF

v_call: TRBV4-3
cdr3_aa: CASSHSSSGQGISPLHF

v_call: TRBV4-3
cdr3_aa: CASSQGTRKNTEAFF

v_call: TRBV5-8
cdr3_aa: CASSYGGFHQPQHF

v_call: TRBV6-5
cdr3_aa: CASTLRQGAGYEQYF

v_call: TRBV9
cdr3_aa: CASSLTGTPIGNTIYF

v_call: TRBV7-7
cdr3_aa: CASSLAQGTYEQYF

v_call: TRBV28
cdr3_aa: CASSDPAVGNTIYF

v_call: TRBV11-1
cdr3_aa: CASSSWTGSTGELFF

v_call: TRBV19
cdr3_aa: CASNHPGTGLDTQYF

v_call: TRBV7-9
cdr3_aa: CASSLEQRQDEAFF

v_call: TRBV6-1
cdr3_aa: CASSDSWARGRQETQYF

v_call: TRBV11-3
cdr3_aa: CASRQGANTEAFF

v_call: TRBV5-1
cdr3_aa: CASSLRDDTEAFF

v_call: TRBV4-1
cdr3_aa: CASSQGPGVLSGNTIYF

v_call: TRBV27
cdr3_aa: CASSSDRVGSPLHF

v_call: TRBV18
cdr3_aa: CASSQGQGWVEAFF

v_call: TRBV5-4
cdr3_aa: CASSLSWGNEQFF

v_call: TRBV7-2
cdr3_aa: CASSLIVVQGVPYEQYF

v_call: TRBV6-5
cdr3_aa: CASSREGSPYNEQFF

v_call: TRBV18
cdr3_aa: CASSWQESYGYTF

v_call: TRBV4-2
cdr3_aa: CASSQALRQGGLAEAFF

v_call: TRBV19
cdr3_aa: CASSIITGGATGNTIYF

v_call: TRBV2
cdr3_aa: CANKGSLNTEAFF

v_call: TRBV14
cdr3_aa: CASSPRQYLEINEQFF

v_call: TRBV7-2
cdr3_aa: CASSPDLGGGLYEQYF

v_call: TRBV19
cdr3_aa: CASSKTSGVVSSYNEQFF

v_call: TRBV23-1
cdr3_aa: CASTRGVPTVRQIAKNIQYF

v_call: TRBV5-1
cdr3_aa: CASSHRTGTVTGELFF

v_call: TRBV9
cdr3_aa: CASSVVGGGPSTGELFF

v_call: TRBV28
cdr3_aa: CASSILSGAEYGYTF

v_call: TRBV10-3
cdr3_aa: CAIRVGTGLNTEAFF

v_call: TRBV15
cdr3_aa: CATSRDRGVYEQYF

v_call: TRBV11-2
cdr3_aa: CASSPQGEKLFF

v_call: TRBV6-5
cdr3_aa: CASSPGANQQYF

v_call: TRBV5-1
cdr3_aa: CASSLTGVRETQYF

v_call: TRBV27
cdr3_aa: CASRVQGAGETQYF

v_call: TRBV25-1
cdr3_aa: CASSGTGSLGYTF

v_call: TRBV9
cdr3_aa: CASSALYWNTEAFF

v_call: TRBV19
cdr3_aa: CASSIEPLDRNYGYTF